This T cell receptor (beta chain) was retrieved from a study of cytomegalovirus exposure and HLA in healthy donors. Whole-study findings and limits: In a later analysis, the majority of CMV-associated beta chains seemingly showed HLA restriction.

Trimming pared 10 bases from V and 3 bases from J, leaving 25 bases between. From germline, CDR1 is SGHTA and CDR2 FQGTGA. The CDR3 sequence is 16 residues long. Primers for the PCR totalled 60 Vbeta and 13 Jbeta. Method: immunoSEQ multiplex PCR; TCRdb's copy keeps in-frame clones and lacks some. The profile shows 100,000 to 150,000 clones, over 60% of them singletons. As to this clone: Antigen: not known.

The chain carries TRBV7-3 and TRBJ2-7; the D gene is possibly TRBD2 (6 bases). This clonotype originated in a woman aged 40 to 55 in good health and CMV-seropositive. Material: PBMCs. CDR3 nucleotide sequence: TGTGCCAACTCCTGGTGGGTCCGCGGGAAATTCTACGAGCAGTACTTC. Amino acids: CANSWWVRGKFYEQYF.